The TCR beta chain under discussion was sequenced for a study of T cell repertoires in cytomegalovirus infection. Study-level findings and limits: Adding up the frequency of public TCR beta families identified people who carried CMV plus the relevant HLA.

Note on this clonotype: Its target is not known. One base away lies a much larger clone, so this may be a sequencing read error.

This CDR3 is built from 13 residues. V lost 5 bases, J lost 1 base, and 8 bases lay in between. From germline, CDR1 is MNHEY and CDR2 SMNVEV (reference sequence). In TCRdb, the reads were re-called with MiXCR into one record per CDR3 protein. The sample carries over 45,000 distinct CDR3 sequences, about a fifth recorded once. The genes are TRBV27 and TRBJ1-1; D gene ambiguous. The receptor's source is a human donor in good health (CMV status not recorded). Some clones in this sample may be carry-over from other donors' samples. The source was CD8+ T cells from cultured PBMCs, collected from culture after CMV antigen stimulation. This chain's CDR3 is CASSQSSNTEAFF. CDR3 coding DNA: TGTGCCAGCAGTCAGTCATCGAACACTGAAGCTTTCTTT.